This TCR beta chain was captured by sequencing in a study of early T cells in non-severe SARS-CoV-2 infection. The CDR3 contains 14 residues. The V end was cut by 2 bases, the J end by 3 bases, with 11 bases between. Germline CDR1 reads SQVTM; CDR2 reads ANQGSEA. This clonotype was seen only a few times. TCRdb processed the 5' RACE reads anew with MiXCR; each CDR3 protein has one entry. The sample shows under 85,000 distinct CDR3 sequences, more than 12% of them seen only once. Specimen: whole blood, collected at baseline. The gene calls are TRBV29-1 and TRBJ2-1, with D perhaps matching TRBD1 (5 bases). This TCR was sampled from an adult who was a healthcare worker with PCR-confirmed SARS-CoV-2 infection or an uninfected control (not recorded which). The CDR3 DNA reads as TGCAGCGTTGAAAAGACGGACAACTACAATGAGCAGTTCTTC. The encoded protein is CSVEKTDNYNEQFF.